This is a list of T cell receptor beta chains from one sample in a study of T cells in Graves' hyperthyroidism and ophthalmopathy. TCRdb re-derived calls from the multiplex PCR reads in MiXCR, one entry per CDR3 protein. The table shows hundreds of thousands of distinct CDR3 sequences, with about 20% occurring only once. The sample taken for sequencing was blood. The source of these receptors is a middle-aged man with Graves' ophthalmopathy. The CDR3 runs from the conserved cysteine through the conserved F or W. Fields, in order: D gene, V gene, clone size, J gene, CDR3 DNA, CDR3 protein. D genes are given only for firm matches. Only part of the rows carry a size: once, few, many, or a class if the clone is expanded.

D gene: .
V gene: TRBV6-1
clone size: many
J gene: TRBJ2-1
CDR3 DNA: TGTGCCAGCAGTCCGGTCAGGGGGGCCTTCACCTACAATGAGCAGTTCTTC
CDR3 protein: CASSPVRGAFTYNEQFF

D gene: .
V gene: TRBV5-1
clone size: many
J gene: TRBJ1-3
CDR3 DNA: TGCGCCAGCATGGAACAGAGCTCTGGAAACACCATATATTTT
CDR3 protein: CASMEQSSGNTIYF

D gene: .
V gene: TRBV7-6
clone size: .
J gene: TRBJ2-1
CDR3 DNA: TGTGCCAGCAGCTTAGGGACTCAGACCTACAATGAGCAGTTCTTC
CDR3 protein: CASSLGTQTYNEQFF

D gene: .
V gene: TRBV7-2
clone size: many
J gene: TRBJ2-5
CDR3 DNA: TGTGCCAGCAGCCTGAGACCAAGAGGGACCCAGTACTTC
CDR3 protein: CASSLRPRGTQYF

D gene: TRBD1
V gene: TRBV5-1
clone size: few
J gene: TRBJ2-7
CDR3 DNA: TGCGCCAGCAGCTTGGGACAGGGGTATGACGAGCAGTACTTC
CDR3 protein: CASSLGQGYDEQYF

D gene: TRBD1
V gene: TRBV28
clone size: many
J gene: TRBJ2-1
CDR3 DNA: TGTGCCAGCAGTTTAACACAGGGGGCATACAATGAGCAGTTCTTC
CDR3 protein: CASSLTQGAYNEQFF

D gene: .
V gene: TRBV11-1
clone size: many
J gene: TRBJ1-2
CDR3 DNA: TGTGCCAGCAGCCTGGCGGGCCATAACTATGGCTACACCTTC
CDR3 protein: CASSLAGHNYGYTF

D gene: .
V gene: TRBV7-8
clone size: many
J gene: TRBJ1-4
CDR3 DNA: TGTGCCAGCAGCCTACAGGATGAAAAACTGTTTTTT
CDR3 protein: CASSLQDEKLFF

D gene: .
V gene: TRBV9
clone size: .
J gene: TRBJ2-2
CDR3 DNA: TGTGCCAGCAGCGTAATTCCTACGGGGACCGGGGAGCTGTTTTTT
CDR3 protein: CASSVIPTGTGELFF

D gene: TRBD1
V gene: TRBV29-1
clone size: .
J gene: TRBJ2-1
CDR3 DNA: TGCAGCGTCGCCCGGGACAGTTACAATGAGCAGTTCTTC
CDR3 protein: CSVARDSYNEQFF

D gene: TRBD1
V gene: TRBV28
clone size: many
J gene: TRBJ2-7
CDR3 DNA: TGTGCCAGCAGGACTCCGGGACAGGGAAGATCCTACGAGCAGTACTTC
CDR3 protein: CASRTPGQGRSYEQYF

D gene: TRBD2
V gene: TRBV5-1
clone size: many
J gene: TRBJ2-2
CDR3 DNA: TGCGCCAGCAGCTATGGAGGGACTAGCCTGAACACCGGGGAGCTGTTTTTT
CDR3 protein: CASSYGGTSLNTGELFF

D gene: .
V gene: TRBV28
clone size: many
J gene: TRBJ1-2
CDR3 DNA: TGTGCCAGCAGCTCGGACGGATCCATCCCCCTTGGCTATGGCTACACCTTC
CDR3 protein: CASSSDGSIPLGYGYTF

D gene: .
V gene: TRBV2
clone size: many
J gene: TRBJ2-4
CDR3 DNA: TGTGCCAGCAGTGAAGCGGGGCGGCTAGCCAAAAACATTCAGTACTTC
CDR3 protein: CASSEAGRLAKNIQYF

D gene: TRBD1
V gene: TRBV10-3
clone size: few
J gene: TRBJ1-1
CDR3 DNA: TGTGCCATCAACCCAGGGGGCTTGAACACTGAAGCTTTCTTT
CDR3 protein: CAINPGGLNTEAFF

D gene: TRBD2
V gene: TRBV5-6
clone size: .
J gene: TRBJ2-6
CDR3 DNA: TGTGCCAGCAGCTATGGACTAGCGGGAGCTGGGGCCAACGTCCTGACTTTC
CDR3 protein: CASSYGLAGAGANVLTF

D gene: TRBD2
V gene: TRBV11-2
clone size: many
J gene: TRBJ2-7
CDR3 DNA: TGTGCCAGCAGCTTAGACGCTACTAGCGCCGAGCAGTACTTC
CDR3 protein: CASSLDATSAEQYF

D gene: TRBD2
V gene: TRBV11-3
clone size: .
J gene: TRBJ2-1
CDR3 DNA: TGTGCCAGCATCATACTAGCGGGAGATGTCAATGAGCAGTTCTTC
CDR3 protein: CASIILAGDVNEQFF

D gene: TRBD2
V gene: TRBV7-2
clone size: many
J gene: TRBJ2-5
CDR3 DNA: TGTGCCAGTCTTAGGGGGGCGGCTAGCGGGAGGAAGGAGACCCAGTACTTC
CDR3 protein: CASLRGAASGRKETQYF

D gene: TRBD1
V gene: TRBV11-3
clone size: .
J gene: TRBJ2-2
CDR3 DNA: TGTGCCAGCAGCTCCGGACAGGGGGCTTTAGAGGGCGGGGAGCTGTTTTTT
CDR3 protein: CASSSGQGALEGGELFF

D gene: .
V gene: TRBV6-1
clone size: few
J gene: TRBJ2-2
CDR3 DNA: TGTGCCAGCAGTGAACGGGAGACCGGGGAGCTGTTTTTT
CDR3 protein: CASSERETGELFF

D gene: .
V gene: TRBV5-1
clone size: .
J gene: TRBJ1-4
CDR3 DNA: TGCGCCAGCAGCCCCTCAGGGGCTCCTAATGAAAAACTGTTTTTT
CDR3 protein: CASSPSGAPNEKLFF

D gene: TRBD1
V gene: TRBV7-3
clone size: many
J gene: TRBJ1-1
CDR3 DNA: TGTGCCAGCAGCTTTAGGACAGGGGGTTCCTTGAACACTGAAGCTTTCTTT
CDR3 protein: CASSFRTGGSLNTEAFF

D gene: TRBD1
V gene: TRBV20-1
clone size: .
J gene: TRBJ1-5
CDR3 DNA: TGCAGTGCTAGAGATAACTGGGGTGGACTAGGGGGCGGTCAGCCCCAGCATTTT
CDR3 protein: CSARDNWGGLGGGQPQHF

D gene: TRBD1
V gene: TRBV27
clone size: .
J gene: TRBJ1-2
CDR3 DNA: TGTGCCAGCAGGACTCAAACCGGGACAGGAGACTACTATGGCTACACCTTC
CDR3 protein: CASRTQTGTGDYYGYTF

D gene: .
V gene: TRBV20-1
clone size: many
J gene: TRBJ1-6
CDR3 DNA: TGCAGTGCTTCCTTCCATGGGGGTAATTCACCCCTCCACTTT
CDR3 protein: CSASFHGGNSPLHF

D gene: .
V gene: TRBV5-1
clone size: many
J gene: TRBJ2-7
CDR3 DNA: TGCGCCAGCAGGTCGACAGTACCCGGGTCCTACGAGCAGTACTTC
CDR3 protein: CASRSTVPGSYEQYF

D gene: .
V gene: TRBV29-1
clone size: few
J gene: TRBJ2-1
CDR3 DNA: TGCAGCGTTGATCCTAGTCGGAGGGAGCAGTTCTTC
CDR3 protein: CSVDPSRREQFF

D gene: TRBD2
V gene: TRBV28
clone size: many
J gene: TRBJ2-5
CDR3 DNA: TGTGCCAGCAGTATCGGACTAGCGGGAGAGGGGGAGACCCAGTACTTC
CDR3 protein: CASSIGLAGEGETQYF

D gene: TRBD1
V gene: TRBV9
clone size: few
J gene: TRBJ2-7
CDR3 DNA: TGTGCCAGCAGCCCCCGACAGGGGAGCCCTGGCGAGCAGTACTTC
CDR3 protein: CASSPRQGSPGEQYF

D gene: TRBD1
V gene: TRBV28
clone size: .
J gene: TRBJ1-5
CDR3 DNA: TGTGCCAGCAGTCCTCGGACAGGGGCCCTTCAGCCCCAGCATTTT
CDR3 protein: CASSPRTGALQPQHF

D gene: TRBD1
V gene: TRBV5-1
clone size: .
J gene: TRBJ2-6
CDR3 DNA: TGCGCCAGCAGCCAAATGGGACAGATCTCTGGGGCCAACGTCCTGACTTTC
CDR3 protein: CASSQMGQISGANVLTF

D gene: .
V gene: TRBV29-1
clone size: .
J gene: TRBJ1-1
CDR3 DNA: TGCAGCGTTGAAGCAGGTCACACTGAAGCTTTCTTT
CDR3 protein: CSVEAGHTEAFF

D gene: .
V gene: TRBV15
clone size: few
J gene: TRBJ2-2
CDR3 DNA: TGTGCCACCAGCAGAGATCAGAGAAACACCGGGGAGCTGTTTTTT
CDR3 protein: CATSRDQRNTGELFF

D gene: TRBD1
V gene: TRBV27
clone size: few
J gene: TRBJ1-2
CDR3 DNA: TGTGCCAGCAGTTCAGGGGGCTTGGGCTATGGCTACACCTTC
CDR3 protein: CASSSGGLGYGYTF

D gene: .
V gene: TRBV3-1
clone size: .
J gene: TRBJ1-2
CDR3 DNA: TGTGCCAGCAGCCAAGATCAGGGTAACTATGGCTACACCTTC
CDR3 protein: CASSQDQGNYGYTF

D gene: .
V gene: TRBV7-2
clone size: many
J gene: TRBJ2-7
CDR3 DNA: TGTGCCAGCAGCGTATTTCACCGCTTTCGGTTAGCATCTGAAGGCGAGCAGTACTTC
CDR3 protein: CASSVFHRFRLASEGEQYF

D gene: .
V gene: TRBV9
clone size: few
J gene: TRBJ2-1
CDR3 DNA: TGTGCCAGCAGCGTAGAAGAGAGCTCCTACAATGAGCAGTTCTTC
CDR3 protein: CASSVEESSYNEQFF

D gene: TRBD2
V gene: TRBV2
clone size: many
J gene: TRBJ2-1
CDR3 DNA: TGTGCCAGCAGTCCCAGAGAGCGGGAATCGAACAATGAGCAGTTCTTC
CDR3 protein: CASSPRERESNNEQFF

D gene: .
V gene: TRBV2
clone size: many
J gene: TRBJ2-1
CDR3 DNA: TGTGCCAGCAGTGAGGCGTCATTTGAGCAGTTCTTC
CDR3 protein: CASSEASFEQFF

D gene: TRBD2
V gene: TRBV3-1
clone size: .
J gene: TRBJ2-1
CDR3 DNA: TGTGCCAGCAGCCACCTTAGCGGGGGGAGGTCCTACAATGAGCAGTTCTTC
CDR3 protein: CASSHLSGGRSYNEQFF

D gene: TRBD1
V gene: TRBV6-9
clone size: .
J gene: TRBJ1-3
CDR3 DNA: TGTGCCAGCAGTTCCGGGACAGGGATTGGAAACACCATATATTTT
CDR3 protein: CASSSGTGIGNTIYF

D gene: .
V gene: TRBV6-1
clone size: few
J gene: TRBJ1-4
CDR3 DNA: TGTGCCAGCAGTTCCCAGTTAGGAACTAATGAAAAACTGTTTTTT
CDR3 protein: CASSSQLGTNEKLFF

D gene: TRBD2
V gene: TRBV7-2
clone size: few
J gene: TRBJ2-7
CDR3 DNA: TGTGCCAGCAGCCCGCCGGGGACTAGCGCAGGCGAGCAGTACTTC
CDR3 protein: CASSPPGTSAGEQYF

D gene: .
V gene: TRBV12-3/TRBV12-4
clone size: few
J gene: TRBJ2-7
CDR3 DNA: TGTGCCAGCAGCTTTCAACATAGCTCCTACGAGCAGTACTTC
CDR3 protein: CASSFQHSSYEQYF

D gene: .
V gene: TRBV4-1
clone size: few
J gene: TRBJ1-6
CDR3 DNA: TGCGCCAGCAGCCAGGGAGCCCCGGGACAAGAAAATTCACCCCTCCACTTT
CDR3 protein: CASSQGAPGQENSPLHF

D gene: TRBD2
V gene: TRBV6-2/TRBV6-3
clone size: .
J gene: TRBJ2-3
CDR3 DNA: TGTGCCAGCAGTTTGCTCACTAGCGGGACTACAGATACGCAGTATTTT
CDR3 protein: CASSLLTSGTTDTQYF

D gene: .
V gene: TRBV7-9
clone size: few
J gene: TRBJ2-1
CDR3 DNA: TGTGCCAGCAGCCTAGAGGGGGGGGGATTTTACAATGAGCAGTTCTTC
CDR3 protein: CASSLEGGGFYNEQFF

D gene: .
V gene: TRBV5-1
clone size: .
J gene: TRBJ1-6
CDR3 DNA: TGCGCCAGCAGCTTGATGGGGAGCTCCTATAATTCACCCCTCCACTTT
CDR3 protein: CASSLMGSSYNSPLHF

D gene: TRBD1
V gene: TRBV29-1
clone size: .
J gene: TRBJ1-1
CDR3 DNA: TGCAGCGTTGTTAGGCAGGGGGCAACCACTGAAGCTTTCTTT
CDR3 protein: CSVVRQGATTEAFF

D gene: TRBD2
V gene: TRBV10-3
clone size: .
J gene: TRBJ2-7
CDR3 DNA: TGTGCCATCTGGGGTGGACTAGCCTCCTCCTACGAGCAGTACTTC
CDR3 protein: CAIWGGLASSYEQYF